This TCR beta chain was sequenced in a study of blood T cell repertoires in COVID-19 (dated by TCRdb to 2018 to 2021). Study-wide context: Collaborator samples came from the United States, Italy and Spain and covered acute and convalescent phases of COVID-19. The prospective study material was composed of cDNA or gDNA derived from T cells, B-cell-depleted T cells, or PBMCs. Deeply sampled blood TCRbeta repertoires from subjects exposed to, actively infected with, or recovered from COVID-19 were included in the dataset. Where available, HLA class I and class II types were taken from metadata supplied by the sample provider and were not determined by assay-based typing. The repertoires were made available in a free public database intended to serve as a resource for research on the immune response to SARS-CoV-2. The samples were drawn from two sources: the first 160 participants of the ongoing ImmuneRACE study, and 1,254 subjects contributed by 6 global collaborators. Sample metadata almost always included a de-identified subject ID, COVID-19 status, age in years and sex. Results and caveats for the whole study, not just this receptor: The amount of clinical and demographic metadata varied by source and participant and was provided uncurated.

TCRbeta CDR3 regions were amplified from genomic DNA using the immunoSEQ Assay, a bias-controlled multiplex PCR. On the study's bioinformatics: The number of nucleated cells in each sample was estimated from the amplification of reference gene primers within the assay. Sequence reads were collapsed and filtered to measure the absolute abundance of every unique TCRbeta CDR3 rearrangement. Productive Simpson clonality was computed per sample as the square root of Simpson's diversity index over productive rearrangements. TCRdb provides this immuneACCESS table in a form limited to in-frame rearrangements. Some clones are lacking; in checked studies, under half of them reflect an unresolved V gene, and why the rest are absent is not known. V and J calls and clone size come straight from that table; D and trimming were deduced from the DNA. In all, the sample holds 160,000 or so clones, and roughly 84% of those were seen once. Under 6.5% of the sample is taken by the ten largest.

One collaborating source in Seattle enrolled patients during active infection and followed them longitudinally through the course of disease. Each collaborating institution followed its own protocols to collect whole blood in K2EDTA tubes. For TCRbeta analysis, collaborators shipped samples in one of three forms: frozen whole blood, isolated PBMCs, or DNA extracted from either of those sample types. Measured from the cysteine to the phenylalanine, the CDR3 is 16 residues long. The DNA shown is the 48-base CDR3, in frame from base 1. CDR1 SGDLS and CDR2 YYNGEE were looked up in the germline V gene. The junction carries 15 bases between V and J, which are trimmed by 0 bases and 5 bases respectively. With respect to this clone: Its antigen is still unknown. Base qualities are not at hand, and no much larger clone is one base apart.

The sample comprised peripheral blood. The source of this sequence is a woman in her fifties or sixties with COVID-19, enrolled during active disease. The chain links TRBV9 with TRBJ2-1; TRBD1 is a weak D gene call, 6 bases matching. The CDR3 here reads CASSVASDRYHNEQFF. The bases are TGTGCCAGCAGCGTAGCAAGCGACAGGTACCACAATGAGCAGTTCTTC.